The source of this T cell receptor beta chain is a study of blood T cell repertoires in COVID-19. Study-level information: Both acute and convalescent COVID-19 samples were obtained from the United States, Italy and Spain. Nucleic acid was either cDNA or gDNA, and it came from T cells, B-cell-depleted T cells, or PBMCs.

As originally analysed: Estimation of nucleated cell counts relied on the amplification of reference gene primers. TCRdb's copy holds only in-frame clones and misses some; the assay was immunoSEQ multiplex PCR. The V and J calls and the clone size are those of that table, but D and trimming were determined from the DNA. The table records 110,000 to 150,000 clones, 80% to 85% of them present only once. Sequences were obtained from peripheral blood. The sequence derives from a human donor in a cohort sampled during active COVID-19.

In nucleotides, the CDR3 is TGTGCCATCAGTGGCGGCAGGGGACTAGCGGGAGAGACCTACGAGCAGTACTTC. Translated: CAISGGRGLAGETYEQYF. This chain joins TRBV10-3 and TRBJ2-7; 14 bases fit TRBD2. The CDR3 has 18 residues. Germline assignment: CDR1 ENHRY and CDR2 SYGVKD. V lost 4 bases, J lost 2 bases, and 10 bases stayed unmatched.